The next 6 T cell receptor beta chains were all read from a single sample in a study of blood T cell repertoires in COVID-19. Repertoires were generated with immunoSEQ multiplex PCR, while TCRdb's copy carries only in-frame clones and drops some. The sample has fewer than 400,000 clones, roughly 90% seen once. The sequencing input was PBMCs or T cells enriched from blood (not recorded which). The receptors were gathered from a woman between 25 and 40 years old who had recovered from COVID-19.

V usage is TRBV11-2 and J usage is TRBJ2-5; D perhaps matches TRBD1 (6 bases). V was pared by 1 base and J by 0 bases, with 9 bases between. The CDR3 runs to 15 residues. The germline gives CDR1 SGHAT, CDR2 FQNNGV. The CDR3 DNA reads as TGTGCCAGCAGCTTAGGGCAGGGGTACCAAGAGACCCAGTACTTC. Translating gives CASSLGQGYQETQYF.

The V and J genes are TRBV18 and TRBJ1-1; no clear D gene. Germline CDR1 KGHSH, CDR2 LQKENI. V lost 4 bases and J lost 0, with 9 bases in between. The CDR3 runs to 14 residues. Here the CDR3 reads CASSQNGLNTEAFF. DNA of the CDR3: TGTGCCAGCTCACAAAACGGGTTGAACACTGAAGCTTTCTTT.

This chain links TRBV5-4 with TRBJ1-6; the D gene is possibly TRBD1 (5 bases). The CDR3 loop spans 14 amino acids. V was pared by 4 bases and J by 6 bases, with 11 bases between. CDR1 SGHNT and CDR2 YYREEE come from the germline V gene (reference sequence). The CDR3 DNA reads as TGTGCCAGCAGCCCCGGGACTCCTAATTCACCCCTCCACTTT. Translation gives CASSPGTPNSPLHF.

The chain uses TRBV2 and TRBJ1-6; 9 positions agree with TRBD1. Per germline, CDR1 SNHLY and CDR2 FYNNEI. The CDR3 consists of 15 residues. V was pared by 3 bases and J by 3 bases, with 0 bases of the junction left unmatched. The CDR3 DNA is TGTGCCAGCAGTGAGGACAGGGGCTATAATTCACCCCTCCACTTT. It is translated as CASSEDRGYNSPLHF.

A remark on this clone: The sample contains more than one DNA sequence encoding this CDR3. The CDR3 DNA reads TGCGCCAGCAGCCAAGAACCGGGGGAGACCCAGTACTTC. Translation: CASSQEPGETQYF. The chain links TRBV4-3 to TRBJ2-5; tentative D call: TRBD2 (5 bases). CDR3 size: 13 residues. The ends were cut back, 0 bases at V and 5 bases at J, with 7 bases in the middle. CDR1 and CDR2 from the germline V gene are LGHNA and YSLEER.

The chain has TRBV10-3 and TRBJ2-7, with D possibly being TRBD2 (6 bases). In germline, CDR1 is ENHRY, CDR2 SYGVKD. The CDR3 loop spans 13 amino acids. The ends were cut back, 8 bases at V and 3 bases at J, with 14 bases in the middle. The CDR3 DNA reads TGTGCCATCGGCCGGCCGGGGGTCTACGAGCAGTACTTC. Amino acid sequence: CAIGRPGVYEQYF.